This is a list of T cell receptor beta chains from one sample in a study of cytomegalovirus exposure and HLA in healthy donors. This table comes from immunoSEQ multiplex PCR, and its TCRdb copy is limited to in-frame clones, with some not included. The table includes under 100,000 clones, 62% detected once. The sequenced material came from PBMCs. Every receptor here comes from a woman younger than 45 in good health and CMV-seropositive. The CDR3 runs from the conserved cysteine through the conserved F or W. D genes are given only for firm matches. Only some rows state a clone size, as once, few, many or a class for expanded clones.

.	TRBV28	TRBD1	15	TRBJ1-4	CASSPGGRTNEKLFF	TGTGCCAGCAGCCCAGGGGGGAGAACTAATGAAAAACTGTTTTTT
.	TRBV7-9	.	14	TRBJ1-3	CASSPRQVTDTIYF	TGTGCCAGCAGCCCTAGACAGGTGACGGACACCATATATTTT
.	TRBV7-2	TRBD1	14	TRBJ1-2	CASSPSTGSYGYTF	TGTGCCAGCAGCCCGTCGACAGGGAGCTATGGCTACACCTTC
once	TRBV6-6	TRBD1	16	TRBJ1-1	CASGNSGTVLKGEAFF	TGTGCCAGCGGAAATTCCGGGACAGTCTTGAAGGGTGAAGCTTTCTTT
.	TRBV5-4	TRBD1	11	TRBJ1-2	CASSWGQNNTF	TGTGCCAGCAGCTGGGGACAGAACAACACCTTC
.	TRBV5-1	.	15	TRBJ1-1	CASSLGWGGNTEAFF	TGCGCCAGCAGCTTGGGTTGGGGGGGAAACACTGAAGCTTTCTTT
few	TRBV28	TRBD1	14	TRBJ1-4	CASSWTGKDEKLFF	TGTGCCAGCAGTTGGACAGGGAAGGATGAAAAACTGTTTTTT
few	TRBV30	.	17	TRBJ1-6	CAWSVRLTSSYNSPLHF	TGTGCCTGGAGTGTAAGGTTAACTAGCTCCTATAATTCACCCCTCCACTTT
.	TRBV10-2	.	12	TRBJ1-2	CASSEDNYGYPF	TGCGCCAGCAGTGAGGATAACTATGGCTACCCCTTC
.	TRBV18	TRBD1	16	TRBJ2-1	CASSPLRQGVGNEQFF	TGTGCCAGCTCACCACTGCGACAGGGAGTAGGCAATGAGCAGTTCTTC
.	TRBV21-1	.	15	TRBJ2-7	CASSKRKDKTYEQYF	TGTGCCAGCAGCAAAAGGAAGGACAAGACCTACGAGCAGTACTTC
.	TRBV28	TRBD2	18	TRBJ2-2	CASSDSPLAGGMAGELFF	TGTGCCAGCAGTGACTCTCCACTAGCGGGGGGGATGGCCGGGGAGCTGTTTTTT
.	TRBV7-9	.	16	TRBJ2-7	CASSHDGGLSSYEQYF	TGTGCCAGCAGCCATGATGGGGGCCTAAGCTCCTACGAGCAGTACTTC
few	TRBV30	.	12	TRBJ2-3	CAWGQSTDTQYF	TGTGCCTGGGGACAGAGCACAGATACGCAGTATTTT
.	TRBV9	.	12	TRBJ2-1	CASSPFPGSTFF	TGTGCCAGCAGCCCCTTTCCAGGTTCAACGTTCTTC
.	TRBV5-1	TRBD1	14	TRBJ2-1	CASRTGETYNEQFF	TGCGCCAGCCGGACAGGGGAGACCTACAATGAGCAGTTCTTC
once	TRBV7-9	TRBD2	17	TRBJ2-5	CASSLGRLAGGRETQYF	TGTGCCAGCAGCTTAGGACGACTAGCGGGGGGGCGAGAGACCCAGTACTTC
.	TRBV5-1	.	14	TRBJ2-7	CASTWAGTIDEQYF	TGCGCCAGCACCTGGGCGGGTACTATCGACGAGCAGTACTTC
.	TRBV28	.	14	TRBJ2-7	CASSPGGQAYEQYF	TGTGCCAGCAGTCCGGGGGGACAGGCCTACGAGCAGTACTTC
.	TRBV29-1	.	14	TRBJ2-7	CSVSLFSTSYEQYF	TGCAGCGTTAGCCTTTTTTCAACCTCCTACGAGCAGTACTTC
.	TRBV21-1	.	16	TRBJ2-7	CASSNKTGGDPYEQYF	TGTGCCAGCAGCAACAAAACAGGGGGCGATCCCTACGAGCAGTACTTC
.	TRBV6-6	.	16	TRBJ1-3	CASSYSVTGSGNTIYF	TGTGCCAGCAGTTACTCGGTGACGGGCTCTGGAAACACCATATATTTT
once	TRBV5-8	TRBD1	16	TRBJ2-1	CASSALQGYTYNEQFF	TGTGCCAGCAGCGCGCTACAGGGGTACACCTACAATGAGCAGTTCTTC
.	TRBV11-3	.	13	TRBJ1-1	CASSLAAGTEAFF	TGTGCCAGCAGCTTAGCCGCGGGAACTGAAGCTTTCTTT
.	TRBV18	.	15	TRBJ1-6	CASSPLGQGNSPLHF	TGTGCCAGCTCACCTTTGGGACAAGGGAATTCACCCCTCCACTTT
.	TRBV2	TRBD1	14	TRBJ1-4	CASFWDRGKEKLFF	TGTGCCAGTTTTTGGGACAGGGGGAAGGAAAAACTGTTTTTT
.	TRBV27	.	13	TRBJ1-2	CASSLGQWYGYTF	TGTGCCAGCAGTTTAGGGCAGTGGTATGGCTACACCTTC
few	TRBV30	.	11	TRBJ1-1	CAAQLGLRAFF	TGTGCCGCGCAACTCGGTCTGCGGGCTTTCTTT
.	TRBV4-3	TRBD1	15	TRBJ1-1	CASSQSTGVRTEAFF	TGCGCCAGCAGCCAAAGTACAGGGGTGAGAACTGAAGCTTTCTTT